These 27 T cell receptor beta chains were sequenced from one sample in a study of shared clonotypes between healthy human individuals (dated by TCRdb to the early 2020s). The receptor library was made with the immunoSEQ multiplex PCR assay. TCRdb's version of the immuneACCESS table is confined to in-frame rearrangements and falls short of the full clone set. An unresolved V gene accounts for under half of the shortfall where checked; the remainder is of unknown origin. The sample yields about 1.1 million clones; approximately 80% were counted once. Of the sample, under 0.6% is held by the ten largest clones. The specimen was memory CD4+ T cells from PBMCs. The intended sense of this specimen's cell subset or site label: CD45RA-negative fraction. These receptors were collected from a young man in good health. Some clones in this sample may be carry-over from other donors' samples.

This clone showed up just a few times. V gene TRBV28 combines with J gene TRBJ1-5; a possible D gene is TRBD1 (6 bases). The CDR3 sequence is 17 residues long. V lost 6 bases to trimming and J lost 0 bases, with 18 bases between them. Germline CDR1 MDHEN, CDR2 SYDVKM. The CDR3: CASSQWLGGNSNQPQHF. Written as DNA, the CDR3 is TGTGCCAGCAGCCAATGGTTGGGGGGCAATAGCAATCAGCCCCAGCATTTT.

The chain uses TRBV5-4 and TRBJ1-2; the match to TRBD1 covers 9 bases. CDR1 SGHNT and CDR2 YYREEE come from the germline V gene (reference sequence). The CDR3 is made up of 13 amino acids. V shed 9 bases and J 6 bases; nucleotides not matched to a gene: 9. The CDR3 loop is CANHKQGADGYTF. The CDR3 region has the DNA TGTGCCAACCATAAACAGGGGGCGGATGGCTACACCTTC. Combining the CDR3 with reference TRBV5-4 and TRBJ1-2 gives the whole variable domain ETGVTQSPTHLIKTRGQQVTLRCSSQSGHNTVSWYQQALGQGPQFIFQYYREEENGRGNFPPRFSGLQFPNYSSELNVNALELDDSALYLCANHKQGADGYTFGSGTRLTVV.

J is TRBJ2-1 and V is TRBV29-1, with D possibly matching TRBD2 (6 bases). Trimming stripped 5 bases from V and 4 bases from J, with 12 bases between. This CDR3 has 13 residues. Germline V gene data show CDR1 as SQVTM and CDR2 as ANQGSEA. CDR3 nucleotide sequence: TGCAGCGTTTGTAGGGACTGGTACAATGAGCAGTTCTTC. Protein: CSVCRDWYNEQFF.

The genes are TRBV7-3 and TRBJ2-2, with 8 bases fitting TRBD2. Germline assignment: CDR1 SGHTA and CDR2 FQGTGA. The CDR3 consists of 16 residues. With 2 bases clipped from V and 5 bases from J, the junction kept 7 bases outside the gene matches. CDR3 bases: TGTGCCAGCAGCTTATTGGGACTAGGAAATACCGGGGAGCTGTTTTTT. Protein: CASSLLGLGNTGELFF.

Of note for this clone: In the same sample, other DNA sequences code for this CDR3. The chain has TRBV5-4 and TRBJ2-3, with TRBD2 identical over 9 bases. The germline gives CDR1 SGHNT, CDR2 YYREEE (reference sequence). The trim removed 1 base at V and 6 bases at J, leaving 6 bases unmatched. The CDR3 contains 15 residues. CDR3 nucleotides: TGTGCCAGCAGCTTGTCGGCGGGAGGGGGTGATACGCAGTATTTT. Translated: CASSLSAGGGDTQYF.

CDR3 residues: CASSLGGPRGTEAFF. CDR3 DNA: TGTGCCAGCAGTCTGGGAGGGCCCCGAGGCACTGAAGCTTTCTTT. The chain employs TRBV9 and TRBJ1-1; D call uncertain. V dropped 5 bases and J dropped 4 bases, with 18 bases sitting between them. Germline CDR1 reads SGDLS; CDR2 reads YYNGEE. The CDR3 loop spans 15 amino acids.

This chain joins TRBV9 and TRBJ2-7; 7 bases match TRBD2. The CDR3 extends over 15 amino acids. Germline V lookup: CDR1 SGDLS, CDR2 YYNGEE. J was trimmed by 2 bases and V by 0 bases; bases with no gene match: 5. As DNA, the CDR3 is TGTGCCAGCAGCGTAGGTCAGGGAGGGACCTACGAGCAGTACTTC. Amino acid sequence: CASSVGQGGTYEQYF. The entire variable domain, with the rest obtained from reference TRBV9 and TRBJ2-7, is as follows: DSGVTQTPKHLITATGQRVTLRCSPRSGDLSVYWYQQSLDQGLQFLIQYYNGEERAKGNILERFSAQQFPDLHSELNLSSLELGDSALYFCASSVGQGGTYEQYFGPGTRLTVT.

The V gene is TRBV5-6, the J gene TRBJ1-2; 8 nucleotides line up with TRBD1. V shed 0 bases, J shed 8 bases, and the junction held 9 bases outside the gene matches. Germline V gene sequence: CDR1 SGHDT, CDR2 YYEEEE. This CDR3 region has 15 residues. CDR3 nucleotides: TGTGCCAGCAGCTTGGAAAGTAGACAGGGGAAAGGCTACACCTTC. Protein sequence: CASSLESRQGKGYTF.

The rearrangement uses TRBV2 and TRBJ1-1; a weak D match, TRBD1 (5 bases). The CDR3 consists of 15 residues. The germline CDR1 and CDR2 sequences are SNHLY and FYNNEI. V lost 5 bases and J lost 0, with 13 bases in between. The CDR3 bases are TGTGCCAGCAGTATCGGGGTGGGGGTGAACACTGAAGCTTTCTTT. Translated: CASSIGVGVNTEAFF.

The rearrangement links TRBV18 to TRBJ2-1, with TRBD1 matching over 10 bases. The germline V gene encodes CDR1 KGHSH and CDR2 LQKENI. This CDR3 is built from 16 residues. V dropped 5 bases and J dropped 1; count of bases not matched to a gene: 5. This CDR3 reads CASSAGTGVSYNEQFF. The CDR3, as DNA: TGTGCCAGCTCAGCCGGGACAGGGGTATCCTACAATGAGCAGTTCTTC.

The genes are TRBV28 and TRBJ2-3; D possibly matches TRBD1 or TRBD2 (5 bases each). Trimming stripped 4 bases from V and 5 bases from J, with 16 bases between. Per the germline V gene, CDR1 is MDHEN and CDR2 is SYDVKM. This CDR3 has 15 residues. CDR3 loop: CASSSGDGGGDTQYF. The CDR3 region has the DNA TGTGCCAGCAGTTCTGGGGACGGCGGAGGAGATACGCAGTATTTT.

This clone occurred a few times. This sample also contains other DNA sequences that code for the same CDR3. This rearrangement joins TRBV2 to TRBJ2-5; 9 bases agree with TRBD1. Per the germline V gene, CDR1 is SNHLY and CDR2 is FYNNEI. The CDR3 length is 14 residues. With 5 bases clipped from V and 5 bases from J, the junction kept 6 bases outside the gene matches. CDR3 protein: CASSLQGAGETQYF. The CDR3 DNA follows: TGTGCCAGCAGTCTACAGGGGGCGGGGGAGACCCAGTACTTC. Based on the CDR3 plus reference TRBV2 and TRBJ2-5, the full variable domain is EPEVTQTPSHQVTQMGQEVILRCVPISNHLYFYWYRQILGQKVEFLVSFYNNEISEKSEIFDDQFSVERPDGSNFTLKIRSTKLEDSAMYFCASSLQGAGETQYFGPGTRLLVL.

This chain links TRBV7-2 with TRBJ2-1, with D possibly TRBD1 on 6 matching bases. Germline-derived CDR1 and CDR2 are SGHTA and FQGNSA. The V and J ends lost 0 bases and 2 bases respectively, with 20 bases between them. The CDR3 contains 19 residues. CDR3 DNA: TGTGCCAGCAGCTTAGCCCCCCACCGGGACAACCCAACCTACAATGAGCAGTTCTTC. Its translation: CASSLAPHRDNPTYNEQFF.

This clone showed up just a few times. V usage is TRBV15 and J usage is TRBJ1-1, with a possible D match to TRBD1 (5 bases). Germline V lookup: CDR1 LNHNV, CDR2 YYDKDF (reference sequence). The CDR3 has 15 amino acids. Trimming left V 5 bases short and J 4 bases short, with 17 bases between. The CDR3 is CATSAQRTQGTEAFF. CDR3 sequence (DNA): TGTGCCACCAGCGCTCAAAGGACCCAGGGCACTGAAGCTTTCTTT.

As concerns this clone: In the same sample, other DNA sequences code for this CDR3. The chain employs TRBV5-4 and TRBJ2-3, with a weak D call TRBD2 (5 bases). V was cut by 0 bases and J by 0 bases, with 8 bases left in between. This CDR3 spans 15 amino acids. Germline V lookup: CDR1 SGHNT, CDR2 YYREEE (reference sequence). The CDR3 reads CASSLGGSSTDTQYF. Here the CDR3 DNA reads TGTGCCAGCAGCTTGGGCGGGTCTAGCACAGATACGCAGTATTTT.

The chain joins TRBV7-7 to TRBJ2-7, with 9 nucleotides matching TRBD2. In germline, CDR1 is SSHAT, CDR2 FNYEAQ (reference sequence). This CDR3 region has 14 residues. With V trimmed by 2 bases and J by 6 bases, 5 bases remained unmatched. The CDR3 loop is CASSLIAGDSEQYF. CDR3 nucleotides: TGTGCCAGCAGCTTAATAGCGGGAGATAGCGAGCAGTACTTC.

The rearrangement uses TRBV6-6 and TRBJ2-1; a weak D match, TRBD2 (5 bases). CDR1 and CDR2 from the germline V gene are MNHNY and SVGAGI (reference sequence). The CDR3 is 13 residues long. Between the trimmed V and J ends, which lost 3 bases and 10 bases, there was a span of 13 bases. The CDR3 DNA is TGTGCCAGCAGTTATTCCGGGATACGCGAGCAGTTCTTC. It specifies CASSYSGIREQFF.

The chain employs TRBV2 and TRBJ2-3; the match to TRBD2 covers 13 bases. This CDR3 is built from 19 residues. Trimming took 6 bases from V and 0 from J; bases not matched to a gene: 12. Per the germline V gene, CDR1 is SNHLY and CDR2 is FYNNEI. Here the CDR3 DNA reads TGTGCCAGCAGGGGCCCCCGGACTAGCGGGGGACCTAGCACAGATACGCAGTATTTT. Amino acids: CASRGPRTSGGPSTDTQYF.

V is TRBV28 and J is TRBJ2-7, with a possible D match to TRBD2 (5 bases). This CDR3 is 15 amino acids long. Trimming shortened V by 2 bases and J by 3 bases, and 14 bases separated the two germline ends. Germline values: CDR1 MDHEN, CDR2 SYDVKM. As DNA, the CDR3 is TGTGCCAGCAGTTTACCGACCGGGATCTTCTACGAGCAGTACTTC. Amino acids: CASSLPTGIFYEQYF.

This clone has ten or more counts. The chain employs TRBV5-1 and TRBJ2-5, with D possibly matching TRBD2 (6 bases). Deletions cut 4 bases from V and 4 bases from J, with 17 bases between. This CDR3 is 15 amino acids long. CDR1 is SGHRS, CDR2 YFSETQ, per germline. CDR3 region: CASSPRLEPGETQYF. CDR3 nucleotide sequence: TGCGCCAGCAGCCCGAGACTAGAGCCAGGAGAGACCCAGTACTTC.

The gene calls are TRBV29-1 and TRBJ2-3; possibly TRBD1 for D (5 bases). The length of the CDR3 is 14 residues. The germline CDR1 and CDR2 sequences are SQVTM and ANQGSEA. V was pared by 4 bases and J by 5 bases, with 16 bases between. CDR3: CSVGPQGLGDTQYF. The CDR3 region has the DNA TGCAGCGTTGGGCCCCAGGGCCTTGGAGATACGCAGTATTTT.

This clone was recorded once. The chain is built from TRBV5-1 and TRBJ2-7; 8 nucleotides align to TRBD2. V was clipped by 0 bases and J by 4 bases; unmatched bases: 6. The germline V gene has CDR1 SGHRS and CDR2 YFSETQ. CDR3 length: 15 residues. CDR3 residues: CASSLGTSQWYEQYF. The CDR3 nucleotides read TGCGCCAGCAGCTTGGGGACTAGCCAATGGTACGAGCAGTACTTC.

The CDR3 DNA sequence: TGTGCCAGCAGTGTCCGGGACTGGCATGGCTACACCTTC. Translated: CASSVRDWHGYTF. The chain recombines TRBV2 with TRBJ1-2; tentatively, D is TRBD1 (5 bases). CDR3 size: 13 residues. Deletions cut 4 bases from V and 6 bases from J, with 12 bases between. CDR1 is SNHLY, CDR2 FYNNEI, per germline.

This sequence joins TRBV4-3 and TRBJ2-1; 7 bases fit TRBD2. The J segment lost 9 bases and the V segment lost 4 bases, leaving 12 bases of the junction unmatched. Germline-derived CDR1 and CDR2 are LGHNA and YSLEER. The CDR3 spans 15 residues. Here the CDR3 DNA reads TGCGCCAGCAGCCCCCCCGGCGGGAGTTCGGGTGAGCAGTTCTTC. It is translated as CASSPPGGSSGEQFF.

This chain links TRBV27 with TRBJ1-2; the D is unclear. The germline V gene encodes CDR1 MNHEY and CDR2 SMNVEV (reference sequence). Trimming shortened V by 0 bases and J by 4 bases, and 6 bases separated the two germline ends. This CDR3 contains 13 residues. For the CDR3, the DNA is TGTGCCAGCAGTTTATCGATGGGCTATGGCTACACCTTC. Amino acid sequence: CASSLSMGYGYTF.

V and J are TRBV14 and TRBJ1-2, with a possible D match to TRBD1 (5 bases). V lost 2 bases, J lost 8 bases, and 15 bases lay in between. Germline V gene data show CDR1 as SGHDN and CDR2 as FVKESK. CDR3 length equals 14 residues. CDR3 in amino acids: CASSQYLGQGGYTF. DNA of the CDR3: TGTGCCAGCAGCCAATACCTAGGGCAGGGAGGCTACACCTTC.

This chain uses TRBV5-1 with TRBJ2-1; D call uncertain. Germline V gene sequence: CDR1 SGHRS, CDR2 YFSETQ. V was pared by 5 bases and J by 3 bases, with 12 bases between. The CDR3 runs to 14 residues. CDR3 in DNA: TGCGCCAGCAGGGGGTTATCGCTCTACAATGAGCAGTTCTTC. Residues: CASRGLSLYNEQFF.